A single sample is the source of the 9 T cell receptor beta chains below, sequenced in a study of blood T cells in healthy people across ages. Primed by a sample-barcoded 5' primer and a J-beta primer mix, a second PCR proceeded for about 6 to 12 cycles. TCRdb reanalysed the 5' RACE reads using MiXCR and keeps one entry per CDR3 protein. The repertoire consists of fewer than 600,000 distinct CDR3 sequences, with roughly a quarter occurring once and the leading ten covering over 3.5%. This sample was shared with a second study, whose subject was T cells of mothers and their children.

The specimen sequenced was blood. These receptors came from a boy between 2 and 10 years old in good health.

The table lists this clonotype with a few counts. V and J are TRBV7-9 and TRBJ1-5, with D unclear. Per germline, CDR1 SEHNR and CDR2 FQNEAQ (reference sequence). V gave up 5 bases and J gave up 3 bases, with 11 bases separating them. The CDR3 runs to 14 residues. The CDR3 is CASSRAGNNQPQHF. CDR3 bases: TGTGCCAGCAGCCGGGCGGGTAACAATCAGCCCCAGCATTTT.

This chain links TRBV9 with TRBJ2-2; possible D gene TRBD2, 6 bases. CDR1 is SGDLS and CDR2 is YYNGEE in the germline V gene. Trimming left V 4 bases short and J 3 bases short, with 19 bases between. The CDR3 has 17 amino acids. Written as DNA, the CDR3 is TGTGCCAGCAGCACGCCGGGGGACGGAGCAGACACCGGGGAGCTGTTTTTT. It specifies CASSTPGDGADTGELFF.

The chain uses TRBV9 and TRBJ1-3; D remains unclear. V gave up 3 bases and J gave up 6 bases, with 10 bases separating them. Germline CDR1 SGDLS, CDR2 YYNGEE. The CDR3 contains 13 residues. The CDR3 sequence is CASSDYGENTIYF. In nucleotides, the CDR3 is TGTGCCAGCAGCGACTACGGCGAAAACACCATATATTTT.

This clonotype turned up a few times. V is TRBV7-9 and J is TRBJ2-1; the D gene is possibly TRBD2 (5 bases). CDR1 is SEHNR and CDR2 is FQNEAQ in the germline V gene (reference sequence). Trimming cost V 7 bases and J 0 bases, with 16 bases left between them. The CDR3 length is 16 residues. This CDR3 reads CASTPTPGISYNEQFF. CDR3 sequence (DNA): TGTGCCAGCACCCCCACTCCCGGGATCTCCTACAATGAGCAGTTCTTC.

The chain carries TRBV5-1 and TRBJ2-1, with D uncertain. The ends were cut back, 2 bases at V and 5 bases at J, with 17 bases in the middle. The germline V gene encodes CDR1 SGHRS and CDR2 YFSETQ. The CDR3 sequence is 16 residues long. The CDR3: CASSFRPNRSDNEQFF. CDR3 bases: TGCGCCAGCAGCTTCCGGCCTAACCGATCCGACAATGAGCAGTTCTTC.

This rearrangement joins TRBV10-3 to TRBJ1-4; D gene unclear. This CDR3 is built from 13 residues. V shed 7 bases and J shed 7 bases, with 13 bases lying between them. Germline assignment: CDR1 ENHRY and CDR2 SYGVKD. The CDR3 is CAINQEISEKLFF. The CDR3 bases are TGTGCCATCAATCAAGAGATCTCTGAAAAACTGTTTTTT.

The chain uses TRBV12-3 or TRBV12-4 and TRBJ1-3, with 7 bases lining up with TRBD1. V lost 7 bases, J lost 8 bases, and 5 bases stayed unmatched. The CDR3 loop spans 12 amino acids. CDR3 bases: TGTGCCAGCACCCGACAGGGAGACACCATATATTTT. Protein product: CASTRQGDTIYF.

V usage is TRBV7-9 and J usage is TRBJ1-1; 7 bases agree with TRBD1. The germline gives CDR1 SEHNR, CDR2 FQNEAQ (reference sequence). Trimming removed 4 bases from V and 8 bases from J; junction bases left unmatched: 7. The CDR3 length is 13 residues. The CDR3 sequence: CASSSPTGWEAFF. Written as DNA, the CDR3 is TGTGCCAGCAGCTCACCGACAGGGTGGGAAGCTTTCTTT. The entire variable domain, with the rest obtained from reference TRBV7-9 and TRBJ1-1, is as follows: DTGVSQNPRHKITKRGQNVTFRCDPISEHNRLYWYRQTLGQGPEFLTYFQNEAQLEKSRLLSDRFSAERPKGSFSTLEIQRTEQGDSAMYLCASSSPTGWEAFFGQGTRLTVV.

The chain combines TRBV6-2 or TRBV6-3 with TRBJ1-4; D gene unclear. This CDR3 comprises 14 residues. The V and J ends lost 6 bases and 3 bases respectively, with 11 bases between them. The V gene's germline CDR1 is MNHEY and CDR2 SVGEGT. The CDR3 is CASREVGANEKLFF. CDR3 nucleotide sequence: TGTGCCAGCAGGGAGGTGGGAGCTAATGAAAAACTGTTTTTT.